This T cell receptor beta chain derives from a study of blood T cell repertoires in COVID-19. Produced via immunoSEQ multiplex PCR; TCRdb's table is partial and in-frame only. The sample consists of over 300,000 clones, 70% to 90% of them appearing once. What was sequenced was PBMCs or T cells enriched from blood (not recorded which). The sequence came from a man aged 25 to 45 who had recovered from COVID-19.

CDR3 sequence: CASSLSGVRGNSPLHF. The DNA for the CDR3 is TGTGCCAGCAGTTTATCTGGAGTCAGGGGCAATTCACCCCTCCACTTT. The rearrangement joins TRBV28 to TRBJ1-6, with D possibly TRBD1 on 6 matching bases. With 1 base removed from V and 7 bases from J, the gap between germline ends came to 14 bases. CDR1 is MDHEN and CDR2 is SYDVKM in the germline V gene. This CDR3 has 16 residues.